This TCR beta chain was recovered during a study of T cell responses to AZD1222 COVID-19 vaccine. Only in-frame clones appear in the TCRdb table, and some are missing; sequencing was by immunoSEQ multiplex PCR. The sample includes about 130,000 clones, 88% of them seen just once. Regarding the study as a whole: Among AZD1222 vaccinees, only 5 to 7 were seropositive at baseline.

Germline-derived CDR1 and CDR2 are KGHDR and SFDVKD. The CDR3 has 12 residues. V shed 4 bases and J shed 8 bases, with 10 bases lying between them. In the case of this clone: Its specificity is not known.

J is TRBJ1-2 and V is TRBV24-1; D call uncertain. This receptor was taken from an adult in good health. Source: peripheral blood, taken on day 0 of MenACWY control vaccination. In DNA, the CDR3 is TGTGCCACCAGTGAAACAACTGGAGGCTACACCTTC. Its protein product is CATSETTGGYTF.